In its sample, the clone carrying this TCR beta chain was seen many times. The antigen remains unidentified. This CDR3 is 16 amino acids long. The junction had 14 bases not matched to a gene; V was cut back by 5 bases and J by 10 bases. CDR1 is SGHTA and CDR2 is FQGTGA in the germline V gene. The CDR3 regions of TCR beta were amplified from RNA transcripts. The HTBI primer set drove a first-round RT-PCR of the TCR CDR3. TCRdb reprocessed the multiplex PCR reads via MiXCR and lists one record per CDR3 protein. The sample contains about 400,000 distinct CDR3 sequences, about 15% of which appear only once. The data were obtained in a study of T cells in Graves' hyperthyroidism and ophthalmopathy. Across the whole study: Any treatment followed the collection of peripheral blood at initial diagnosis. Study conclusions and caveats: Ophthalmopathy was identified by the model a median roughly 6.5 months ahead of onset. From stable hyperthyroidism, ophthalmopathy was set apart by a 13 V-J model.

Those patients with uncontrolled infection, other autoimmune disease, pregnancy or lactation were excluded. The chain is built from TRBV7-3 and TRBJ2-1, with 10 bases matching TRBD2. The specimen was blood. The receptor comes from a woman aged 25 to 39 with Graves' ophthalmopathy. CDR3 in amino acids: CASSPLGSGGAEEQFF. CDR3 in DNA: TGTGCCAGCAGCCCCTTAGGCAGCGGGGGGGCTGAGGAGCAGTTCTTC.